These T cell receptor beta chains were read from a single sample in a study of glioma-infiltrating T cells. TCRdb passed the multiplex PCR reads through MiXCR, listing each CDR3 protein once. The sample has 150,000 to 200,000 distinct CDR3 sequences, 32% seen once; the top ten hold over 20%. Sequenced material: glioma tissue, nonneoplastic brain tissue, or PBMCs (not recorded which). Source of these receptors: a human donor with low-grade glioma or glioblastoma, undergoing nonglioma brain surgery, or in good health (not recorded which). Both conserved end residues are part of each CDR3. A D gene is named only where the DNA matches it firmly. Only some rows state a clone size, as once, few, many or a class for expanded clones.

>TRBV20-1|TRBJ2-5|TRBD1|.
CSAYDRGTETQYF
TGCAGTGCTTACGACAGGGGGACGGAGACCCAGTACTTC
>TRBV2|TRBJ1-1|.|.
CASSEALLGRKAFF
TGTGCCAGCAGTGAAGCGCTTTTAGGGAGGAAGGCTTTCTTT
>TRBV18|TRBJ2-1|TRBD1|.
CASSPGGQGSNEQFF
TGTGCCAGCTCACCAGGCGGACAGGGGAGCAATGAGCAGTTCTTC
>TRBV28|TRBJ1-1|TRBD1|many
CASSLSWDRAAEAFF
TGTGCCAGCAGTTTAAGTTGGGACAGGGCCGCTGAAGCTTTCTTT
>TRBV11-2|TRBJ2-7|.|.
CASSLGRGPYEQYF
TGTGCCAGCAGCTTGGGTAGGGGTCCCTACGAGCAGTACTTC
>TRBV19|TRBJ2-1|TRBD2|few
CASSIGTRGHNEQFF
TGTGCCAGTAGTATCGGGACTAGAGGCCACAATGAGCAGTTCTTC
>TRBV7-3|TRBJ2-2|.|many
CASGRGTGELFF
TGTGCCAGCGGAAGGGGCACCGGGGAGCTGTTTTTT
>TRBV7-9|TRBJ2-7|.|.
CASSPRLSYEQYF
TGTGCCAGCAGCCCCCGGCTCTCCTACGAGCAGTACTTC
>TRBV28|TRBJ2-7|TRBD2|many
CASIAPGLAGQYEQYF
TGTGCCAGCATCGCTCCGGGACTAGCGGGTCAATACGAGCAGTACTTC
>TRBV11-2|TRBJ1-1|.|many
CASSLGQLMNTEAFF
TGTGCCAGCAGCTTAGGACAGTTAATGAACACTGAAGCTTTCTTT
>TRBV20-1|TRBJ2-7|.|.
CSAMGPSSFEQYF
TGCAGTGCGATGGGACCCAGCTCCTTCGAGCAGTACTTC
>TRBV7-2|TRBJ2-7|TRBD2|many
CASSLDRTGGSYEQYF
TGTGCCAGCAGCTTAGATCGGACCGGCGGGAGCTACGAGCAGTACTTC
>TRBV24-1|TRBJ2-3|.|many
CATSDPGTEADTQYF
TGTGCCACCAGTGATCCAGGGACGGAGGCAGATACGCAGTATTTT
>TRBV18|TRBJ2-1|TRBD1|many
CASSPLGQGGSYNEQFF
TGTGCCAGCTCACCCCTCGGACAGGGGGGCTCCTACAATGAGCAGTTCTTC
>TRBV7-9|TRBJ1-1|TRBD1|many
CASSLNRGGSFF
TGTGCCAGCAGCTTAAACAGGGGGGGATCTTTCTTT